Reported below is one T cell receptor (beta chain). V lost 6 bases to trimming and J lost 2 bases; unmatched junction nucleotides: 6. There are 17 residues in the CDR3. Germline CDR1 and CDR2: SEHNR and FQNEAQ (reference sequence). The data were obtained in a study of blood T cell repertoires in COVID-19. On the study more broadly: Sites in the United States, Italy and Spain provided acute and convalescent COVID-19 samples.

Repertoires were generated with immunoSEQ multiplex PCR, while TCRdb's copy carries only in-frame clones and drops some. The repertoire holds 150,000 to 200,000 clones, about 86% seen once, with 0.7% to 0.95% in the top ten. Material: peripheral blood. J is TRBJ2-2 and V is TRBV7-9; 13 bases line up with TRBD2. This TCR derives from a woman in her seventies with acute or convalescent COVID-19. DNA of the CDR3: TGTGCCAGCAGGACTGGACTAGCGGGAGTAAACACCGGGGAGCTGTTTTTT. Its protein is CASRTGLAGVNTGELFF.